Listed here are 23 T cell receptor beta chains from one sample, sequenced in a study of vaccination and CD4 T cells after COVID-19. Sample time point: late sampling 161 to 241 days after vaccination in a few convalescent patients. This sample's treatment: roughly nine-day PBMC culture with coronavirus spike peptide pools or control peptides (ViraFEST assay). Cultured CD4+ T-cell DNA underwent Oncomine TCR Beta short-read sequencing. MiXCR, run by TCRdb on the PCR reads, gives a single entry per CDR3 protein. The sample has tens of thousands of distinct CDR3 sequences, 35% seen once. No antigen is known for these receptors. The sample consisted of CD4+ T cells from blood, cultured in vitro, taken about 7 months after SARS-CoV-2 vaccination. These receptors all come from a human donor who had recovered from COVID-19.

This clonotype was picked up a small number of times. For the CDR3, the DNA is TGTGCCATCAGTGGAGCCGGGACTAGAGAAGAGACCCAGTACTTC. It is translated as CAISGAGTREETQYF. The rearrangement uses TRBV10-3 and TRBJ2-5; 8 bases fit TRBD2. The CDR3 spans 15 residues. V dropped 4 bases and J dropped 3; count of bases not matched to a gene: 7. Germline V gene data show CDR1 as ENHRY and CDR2 as SYGVKD.

This chain uses TRBV6-5 with TRBJ2-5; the D gene is possibly TRBD2 (6 bases). Trimming took 2 bases from V and 5 from J, leaving 9 bases between them. The V gene's germline CDR1 is MNHEY and CDR2 SVGAGI. This CDR3 is built from 13 residues. The CDR3 protein is CASSYGGWETQYF. As DNA, the CDR3 is TGTGCCAGCAGTTACGGGGGGTGGGAGACCCAGTACTTC.

This clonotype has only one observation. The rearrangement links TRBV10-3 to TRBJ1-5; D is unresolved. The CDR3 spans 12 residues. Germline CDR1 reads ENHRY; CDR2 reads SYGVKD. Trimming stripped 3 bases from V and 10 bases from J, with 10 bases between. The CDR3 coding sequence is TGTGCCATCAGTGAATATAATGGACCCCAGCATTTT. Protein: CAISEYNGPQHF.

The gene calls are TRBV6-5 and TRBJ2-1, with D unclear. Trimming left V 2 bases short and J 4 bases short, with 3 bases between. The V gene's germline CDR1 is MNHEY and CDR2 SVGAGI. This CDR3 is built from 12 residues. The CDR3 coding sequence is TGTGCCAGCAGTTACAGTTACAATGAGCAGTTCTTC. Its translation: CASSYSYNEQFF.

This clonotype was seen a few times. J is TRBJ2-7 and V is TRBV28; perhaps TRBD2 as D (7 bases). Germline CDR1 MDHEN, CDR2 SYDVKM. V was trimmed by 6 bases and J by 3 bases, leaving 24 bases between them. The CDR3 sequence is 17 residues long. CDR3 nucleotide sequence: TGTGCCAGCAGCCAGGGGAGGTATCTAGCGGACGACTACGAGCAGTACTTC. Residues: CASSQGRYLADDYEQYF.

This clonotype has only a few counts. The rearrangement uses TRBV7-9 and TRBJ2-3, with D maybe TRBD1 (6 bases). V lost 5 bases, J lost 2 bases, and 14 bases lay in between. The CDR3 covers 15 residues. Per germline, CDR1 SEHNR and CDR2 FQNEAQ (reference sequence). CDR3 DNA sequence: TGTGCCAGCAGCCCTACAGGGATTAACACAGATACGCAGTATTTT. This sequence encodes CASSPTGINTDTQYF.

This clonotype has only a few counts. The gene calls are TRBV20-1 and TRBJ2-5, with a possible D match to TRBD2 (6 bases). This CDR3 has 12 amino acids. CDR1 and CDR2 (germline): DFQATT, SNEGSKA (reference sequence). The CDR3 region is CSGGGPQETQYF. The CDR3 DNA sequence: TGCAGCGGGGGTGGGCCACAAGAGACCCAGTACTTC.

The rearrangement uses TRBV7-2 and TRBJ1-2; 7 positions match TRBD1. This CDR3 comprises 14 residues. The V segment lost 4 bases and the J segment 4 bases; nucleotides outside the gene matches: 6. The germline CDR1 and CDR2 sequences are SGHTA and FQGNSA. The CDR3 here is CASSYGGGVYGYTF. The CDR3 DNA reads as TGTGCCAGCAGCTACGGAGGGGGCGTCTATGGCTACACCTTC.

The chain links TRBV28 to TRBJ1-5; no definite D call. The CDR3 totals 12 residues. CDR1 is MDHEN and CDR2 is SYDVKM in the germline V gene. Trimming removed 4 bases at V and 11 bases at J, with 12 bases between. The CDR3: CASSSPTWSQHF. For the CDR3, the DNA is TGTGCCAGCAGTTCCCCAACATGGTCCCAGCATTTT. Full variable domain (remainder filled in from reference TRBV28 and TRBJ1-5): DVKVTQSSRYLVKRTGEKVFLECVQDMDHENMFWYRQDPGLGLRLIYFSYDVKMKEKGDIPEGYSVSREKKERFSLILESASTNQTSMYLCASSSPTWSQHFGDGTRLSIL.

The chain links TRBV6-1 to TRBJ1-2; D not certain. The CDR3 totals 14 residues. V was clipped by 0 bases and J by 2 bases, with 7 bases between them. CDR1 is MNHNS, CDR2 SASEGT, per germline. The CDR3 DNA reads as TGTGCCAGCAGTGAAGCTGTCTGGAACTATGGCTACACCTTC. It encodes CASSEAVWNYGYTF.

This clonotype was detected a few times. J is TRBJ2-1 and V is TRBV20-1, with 14 nucleotides matching TRBD2. This CDR3 region has 16 residues. V lost 6 bases and J lost 6; bases outside the gene matches: 10. Germline V gene data show CDR1 as DFQATT and CDR2 as SNEGSKA (reference sequence). The CDR3 here is CSARRLAGGPINEQFF. In DNA form, the CDR3 reads TGCAGTGCCAGACGACTAGCGGGAGGGCCTATCAATGAGCAGTTCTTC.

This clonotype was counted between two and nine times. The chain joins TRBV7-9 to TRBJ2-1; 11 positions agree with TRBD2. This CDR3 region has 15 residues. Unmatched junction bases numbered 2, after V lost 1 base and J lost 6 bases. CDR1 is SEHNR and CDR2 is FQNEAQ in the germline V gene (reference sequence). CDR3 protein: CASSLELAGANEQFF. The CDR3 bases are TGTGCCAGCAGCTTAGAACTAGCGGGGGCCAATGAGCAGTTCTTC.

J is TRBJ1-1 and V is TRBV7-2; 7 nucleotides agree with TRBD1. CDR1 is SGHTA, CDR2 FQGNSA, per germline. The V and J ends lost 3 bases and 4 bases, in that order; junction bases with no gene match: 2. CDR3 size: 13 residues. Written as DNA, the CDR3 is TGTGCCAGCAGCTTCACAGGGGCCACTGAAGCTTTCTTT. Residues: CASSFTGATEAFF. Full variable domain (remainder filled in from reference TRBV7-2 and TRBJ1-1): GAGVSQSPSNKVTEKGKDVELRCDPISGHTALYWYRQSLGQGLEFLIYFQGNSAPDKSGLPSDRFSAERTGGSVSTLTIQRTQQEDSAVYLCASSFTGATEAFFGQGTRLTVV.

The J gene is TRBJ2-1, the V gene TRBV24-1, with unresolved D. Looked up from germline, CDR1 is KGHDR and CDR2 is SFDVKD. CDR3 length: 15 amino acids. Trimming took off 5 bases at V and 8 bases at J, with 18 bases between the two ends. CDR3 coding DNA: TGTGCCACCAGTGGACCAAACCCCGGTCCCCATGAGCAGTTCTTC. Translating gives CATSGPNPGPHEQFF.

This sequence joins TRBV6-1 and TRBJ2-1; 10 bases match TRBD2. Germline CDR1 MNHNS, CDR2 SASEGT. There are 16 residues in the CDR3. V shed 2 bases and J 4 bases; nucleotides not matched to a gene: 5. In DNA form, the CDR3 reads TGTGCCAGCAGTGAAACTGGACTAGCGGAATACAATGAGCAGTTCTTC. Its translation is CASSETGLAEYNEQFF.

Only a few counts were recorded for this clonotype. The genes are TRBV28 and TRBJ2-5, with TRBD2 matching 7 bases. Trimming at V came to 5 bases and at J to 0 bases, leaving 12 bases not matched to a gene. The CDR3 has 17 amino acids. Germline V CDR1 and CDR2: MDHEN, SYDVKM. The CDR3 is CASSPGWLAGNQETQYF. CDR3 nucleotide sequence: TGTGCCAGCAGTCCCGGTTGGTTAGCGGGCAACCAAGAGACCCAGTACTTC.

The chain joins TRBV28 to TRBJ2-6; the D call may be TRBD1 or TRBD2 (5 bases each). Deletions cut 3 bases from V and 1 base from J, with 10 bases between. The CDR3 covers 16 residues. Germline-derived CDR1 and CDR2 are MDHEN and SYDVKM. DNA for the CDR3: TGTGCCAGCAGTTTCGGGGCCCAATCTGGGGCCAACGTCCTGACTTTC. Translating it yields CASSFGAQSGANVLTF.

The CDR3 reads CASSQYSNQPQHF. The CDR3 DNA reads TGTGCCAGCAGTCAATATAGCAATCAGCCCCAGCATTTT. This chain connects TRBV6-1 to TRBJ1-5; D not resolved. The CDR3 runs to 13 residues. Trimming shortened V by 5 bases and J by 0 bases, and 5 bases separated the two germline ends. Germline CDR1 MNHNS, CDR2 SASEGT.

This clonotype was detected only a few times. V is TRBV20-1 and J is TRBJ1-6, with TRBD1 identical over 8 bases. Germline V CDR1 and CDR2: DFQATT, SNEGSKA (reference sequence). V shed 4 bases, J shed 9 bases, and the junction held 8 bases outside the gene matches. The CDR3 is 14 residues long. The CDR3 sequence is CSATFGQGSSPLHF. CDR3 in DNA: TGCAGTGCTACCTTTGGACAGGGAAGTTCACCCCTCCACTTT.

There are a few counts of this clonotype. The CDR3 region is CASSLMGDTQYF. In DNA, the CDR3 is TGTGCCAGCAGCTTAATGGGTGATACGCAGTATTTT. This sequence joins TRBV7-2 and TRBJ2-3; D is uncertain. Germline V gene sequence: CDR1 SGHTA, CDR2 FQGNSA. The CDR3 sequence is 12 residues long. Between the trimmed V and J ends, which lost 2 bases and 6 bases, there was a span of 6 bases. The full variable domain, with the rest looked up from reference TRBV7-2 and TRBJ2-3, is GAGVSQSPSNKVTEKGKDVELRCDPISGHTALYWYRQSLGQGLEFLIYFQGNSAPDKSGLPSDRFSAERTGGSVSTLTIQRTQQEDSAVYLCASSLMGDTQYFGPGTRLTVL.

The V and J genes are TRBV30 and TRBJ2-5; D tentatively fits TRBD1 or TRBD2 (6 bases each). CDR3 size: 14 residues. Germline V lookup: CDR1 GTSNPN, CDR2 SVGIG (reference sequence). V gave up 5 bases and J gave up 5 bases, with 18 bases separating them. The CDR3 spells CAWAPITGRETQYF. The DNA of the CDR3 is TGTGCCTGGGCCCCAATAACAGGGAGGGAGACCCAGTACTTC.

The chain has TRBV20-1 and TRBJ1-1, with 8 nucleotides matching TRBD1. V lost 6 bases and J lost 1; bases outside the gene matches: 10. Germline V gives CDR1 DFQATT, CDR2 SNEGSKA (reference sequence). The CDR3 runs to 15 residues. CDR3: CSAPDRGGPNTEAFF. The CDR3 DNA is TGCAGTGCCCCCGACAGGGGTGGTCCGAACACTGAAGCTTTCTTT.

The chain couples TRBV10-1 to TRBJ2-7; D unclear. The germline V gene has CDR1 WNHNN and CDR2 SYGVQD (reference sequence). This CDR3 region has 12 residues. V was cut by 3 bases and J by 6 bases, with 9 bases left in between. The CDR3 region is CASSDLFSEQYF. The CDR3 DNA sequence: TGCGCCAGCAGTGATCTGTTCTCCGAGCAGTACTTC.